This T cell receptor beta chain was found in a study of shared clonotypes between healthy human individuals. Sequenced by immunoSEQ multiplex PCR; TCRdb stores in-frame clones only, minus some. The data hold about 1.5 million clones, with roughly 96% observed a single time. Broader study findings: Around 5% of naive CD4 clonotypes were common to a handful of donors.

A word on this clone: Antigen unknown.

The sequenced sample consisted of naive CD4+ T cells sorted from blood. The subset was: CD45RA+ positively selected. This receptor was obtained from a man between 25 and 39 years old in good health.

DNA for the CDR3: TGCAGCGTGGGACATAGCACAGATACGCAGTATTTT. It encodes CSVGHSTDTQYF. The rearrangement links TRBV29-1 to TRBJ2-3, with D tentatively TRBD1 (6 bases). The germline CDR1 and CDR2 sequences are SQVTM and ANQGSEA. This CDR3 spans 12 amino acids. The V and J ends lost 6 bases and 0 bases respectively, with 7 bases between them.